The rows below give T cell receptor beta chains drawn from one sample of a study of T-cell memory formation after mild COVID-19. Each CDR3 protein gets one entry after TCRdb re-called the 5' RACE reads with MiXCR. The sample includes 200,000 to 250,000 distinct CDR3 sequences, roughly 10% seen only once; the top ten take 3% to 4%. Source material: PBMCs or a T cell subset sorted from them (not recorded which). These receptors were collected from a man between 18 and 35 years old who had mild COVID-19 (a few samples of this study predate the infection). Cell type and time point are not known. Both conserved end residues are trimmed from each CDR3. A clone size is listed for some rows: how often the clone was seen (once, few, many), or a class if it is expanded.

>few|TRBJ1-1|TRBV7-2
ASSLGPGENTEAF
>few|TRBJ1-2|TRBV27
ASSHYRQGEGYT
>NA|TRBJ2-3|TRBV5-1
ASSLARILRDTQY
>many|TRBJ2-5|TRBV20-1
SAGGSGQQETQY
>NA|TRBJ1-2|TRBV7-3
ASSANHSPGQGGYT
>NA|TRBJ2-3|TRBV15
ATSVVLTDTQY
>many|TRBJ1-2|TRBV6-5
ASSPKTGDHYGYT
>NA|TRBJ2-5|TRBV4-3
ASSRGGLGETQY
>NA|TRBJ1-6|TRBV19
ASSQRTGGYNSPLH
>NA|TRBJ2-5|TRBV5-1
ASSYLAGAHSLQKTQY
>NA|TRBJ2-5|TRBV4-2
ASSQSFGPTKRETQY
>NA|TRBJ1-3|TRBV7-9
ASSVVIPGSGNTIY
>NA|TRBJ1-4|TRBV19
ASSSRGTGEKLF
>NA|TRBJ1-4|TRBV6-6
ASSTGTGGEKLF
>NA|TRBJ1-2|TRBV2
ASSDAGPYGYT
>many|TRBJ2-2|TRBV7-2
ASSQFTGELF
>many|TRBJ2-1|TRBV7-2
ASSWDRGSYNEQF
>few|TRBJ2-5|TRBV24-1
ATSDLGGMETQY
>many|TRBJ2-5|TRBV12-3/TRBV12-4
ASRQGANQETQY
>NA|TRBJ1-6|TRBV7-8
ASRKDRVGSPLH